A single sample is the source of the 14 T cell receptor beta chains below, sequenced in a study of blood T cell repertoires in COVID-19. TCRdb's copy holds only in-frame clones and misses some; the assay was immunoSEQ multiplex PCR. The repertoire includes 9,500 to 10,000 clones, about 81% of them detected once, and 24% sits in the top ten. The sequenced sample was peripheral blood. The receptors derive from a man aged 60-69 years with active COVID-19.

The CDR3 DNA sequence: TGTGCCAGCAGCCAGGGGGGTTCGAACACCGGGGAGCTGTTTTTT. It codes for CASSQGGSNTGELFF. This chain uses TRBV14 with TRBJ2-2; maybe TRBD2 (6 bases). The V gene's germline CDR1 is SGHDN and CDR2 FVKESK. V was cut by 3 bases and J by 0 bases, with 8 bases left in between. The CDR3 runs to 15 residues. The full variable domain, completed using reference TRBV14 and TRBJ2-2, is EAGVTQFPSHSVIEKGQTVTLRCDPISGHDNLYWYRRVMGKEIKFLLHFVKESKQDESGMPNNRFLAERTGGTYSTLKVQPAELEDSGVYFCASSQGGSNTGELFFGEGSRLTVL.

V and J are TRBV10-3 and TRBJ1-1, with a weak D call TRBD1 (5 bases). CDR1 and CDR2 from the germline V gene are ENHRY and SYGVKD. The CDR3 has 13 residues. Trimming stripped 6 bases from V and 3 bases from J, with 11 bases between. CDR3 amino acids: CAIRSGRDTEAFF. CDR3 nucleotides: TGTGCCATCAGATCAGGCAGGGACACTGAAGCTTTCTTT.

Here the CDR3 DNA reads TGTGCCAGCGGCCGTAGGGACAAAGACAATGAGCAGTTCTTC. It is translated as CASGRRDKDNEQFF. This chain connects TRBV11-3 to TRBJ2-1; D is possibly TRBD1 (6 bases). The germline CDR1 and CDR2 sequences are SGHNT and YENEEA. This CDR3 spans 14 amino acids. V was trimmed by 8 bases and J by 5 bases, leaving 16 bases between them. The full variable domain, completed using reference TRBV11-3 and TRBJ2-1, is EAGVVQSPRYKIIEKKQPVAFWCNPISGHNTLYWYLQNLGQGPELLIRYENEEAVDDSQLPKDRFSAERLKGVDSTLKIQPAELGDSAVYLCASGRRDKDNEQFFGPGTRLTVL.

V usage is TRBV28 and J usage is TRBJ1-2; 11 bases are shared with TRBD1. The CDR3 consists of 17 residues. Trimming removed 5 bases from V and 4 bases from J; junction bases left unmatched: 12. Looked up from germline, CDR1 is MDHEN and CDR2 is SYDVKM. CDR3 nucleotides: TGTGCCAGCAGTACAAGGGACAGGGGGAAGCTTGGCTATGGCTACACCTTC. Its translation is CASSTRDRGKLGYGYTF.

The V and J genes are TRBV4-3 and TRBJ2-7; D is ambiguous. CDR3 length: 16 residues. CDR1 is LGHNA, CDR2 YSLEER, per germline. V was cut by 0 bases and J by 2 bases, with 14 bases left in between. CDR3 loop: CASSQDTAPFTYEQYF. CDR3 sequence (DNA): TGCGCCAGCAGCCAAGACACAGCCCCATTTACCTACGAGCAGTACTTC.

By sample share, this clone is medium-sized. The chain joins TRBV11-3 to TRBJ1-1; D possibly corresponds to TRBD1 (5 bases). The germline V gene encodes CDR1 SGHNT and CDR2 YENEEA. Trimming pared 6 bases from V and 1 base from J, leaving 9 bases between. This CDR3 has 13 residues. CDR3 residues: CASRPTGNTEAFF. The CDR3 bases are TGTGCCAGCAGGCCAACAGGGAACACTGAAGCTTTCTTT.

The V and J genes are TRBV11-2 and TRBJ1-3; D ambiguous. The germline V gene encodes CDR1 SGHAT and CDR2 FQNNGV. This CDR3 has 13 amino acids. V gave up 4 bases and J gave up 7 bases, with 11 bases separating them. The CDR3 nucleotides are TGTGCCAGCAGCTCCGGCTTCGGGAACACCATATATTTT. The encoded protein is CASSSGFGNTIYF.

This chain joins TRBV5-5 and TRBJ2-1; D gene uncertain. V was pared by 5 bases and J by 9 bases, with 12 bases between. The CDR3 runs 12 residues. Germline CDR1 is SGHKS and CDR2 is YYEKEE (reference sequence). The CDR3 is CASSYRQSEQFF. The DNA of the CDR3 is TGTGCCAGCAGTTATCGTCAGTCTGAGCAGTTCTTC.

CDR3 residues: CASSETGWSYEQYF. CDR3 DNA sequence: TGTGCCAGCAGTGAGACAGGGTGGTCCTACGAGCAGTACTTC. The chain carries TRBV2 and TRBJ2-7, with 7 bases fitting TRBD1. With V trimmed by 3 bases and J by 1 base, 3 bases remained unmatched. Per the germline V gene, CDR1 is SNHLY and CDR2 is FYNNEI. The CDR3 is 14 amino acids.

The chain employs TRBV11-1 and TRBJ2-4, with a weak D call TRBD2 (5 bases). V lost 5 bases and J 6 bases, leaving 8 bases between the germline ends. CDR1 and CDR2 from the germline V gene are SGHAT and FQDESV (reference sequence). This CDR3 is 12 amino acids long. This CDR3 reads CASSPRGNIQYF. CDR3 DNA: TGTGCCAGCAGCCCTCGGGGAAACATTCAGTACTTC.

V and J are TRBV27 and TRBJ1-2; perhaps TRBD1 as D (5 bases). Germline CDR1 MNHEY, CDR2 SMNVEV (reference sequence). Trimming stripped 5 bases from V and 4 bases from J, with 11 bases between. The CDR3 has 13 residues. The CDR3 DNA follows: TGTGCCAGCAGTAATGGGACTTCCTATGGCTACACCTTC. Translated, it gives CASSNGTSYGYTF.

This chain uses TRBV9 with TRBJ2-5, with 10 bases that match TRBD2. This CDR3 is 17 amino acids long. Germline CDR1 reads SGDLS; CDR2 reads YYNGEE. Trimming took 3 bases from V and 2 from J; bases not matched to a gene: 10. CDR3 in DNA: TGTGCCAGCAGCGGCCCCCTAGGGACTAGCGATCAAGAGACCCAGTACTTC. It encodes CASSGPLGTSDQETQYF. Complete variable domain (other parts from reference TRBV9 and TRBJ2-5): DSGVTQTPKHLITATGQRVTLRCSPRSGDLSVYWYQQSLDQGLQFLIQYYNGEERAKGNILERFSAQQFPDLHSELNLSSLELGDSALYFCASSGPLGTSDQETQYFGPGTRLLVL.

This clone came up a few times. J is TRBJ1-2 and V is TRBV5-8; D may be TRBD1 (5 bases). CDR1 and CDR2 (germline): SGHTS, YDEGEE. V was pared by 6 bases and J by 4 bases, with 19 bases between. The CDR3 is 15 residues long. CDR3 bases: TGTGCCAGCACACTTGGAGGGGCAGGGATCTATGGCTACACCTTC. Translation: CASTLGGAGIYGYTF.

The rearrangement links TRBV21-1 to TRBJ2-6; the table names TRBD1, a call not compared with the DNA. TRBV21-1 is annotated as a pseudogene. CDR3 length equals 18 residues. Written as DNA, the CDR3 is TGTGCCAGCAGCACCCGGGACAGGGTAAGTTCTGGGGCCAACGTCCTGACTTTC. It yields the protein CASSTRDRVSSGANVLTF.